This T cell receptor (beta chain) came from a study of blood T cell repertoires in COVID-19. Study-wide background: Specimens from acute and convalescent COVID-19 originated in the United States, Italy and Spain. PBMCs, B-cell-depleted T cells, or T cells were the source of the cDNA or gDNA that made up the material.

This clone turned up a few times. Authors' processing steps: Reference gene primers were amplified, and this amplification served to estimate nucleated cell counts. Here immunoSEQ multiplex PCR was the method, and the copy in TCRdb shows in-frame clones only, minus some. V and J calls and clone size follow that table, whereas D and trimming were derived from the DNA. The sample includes 110,000 to 150,000 clones, approximately 85% seen only once; the top ten take about 2.9%. The J segment lost 7 bases and the V segment lost 5 bases, leaving 8 bases of the junction unmatched. CDR1 and CDR2 (germline): SGHTA, FQGTGA. The CDR3 is 15 amino acids.

The TCR comes from a man between 50 and 59 years old with acute or convalescent COVID-19. The sample taken for sequencing was peripheral blood. The V and J genes are TRBV7-3 and TRBJ2-1, with TRBD2 identical over 10 bases. The CDR3 here is CASSPGTSVRNEQFF. The CDR3, as DNA: TGTGCCAGCAGCCCCGGGACTAGCGTTAGGAATGAGCAGTTCTTC.